Listed here are 7 T cell receptor beta chains from one sample, sequenced in a study of response to subunit inactivated influenza vaccine (dated by TCRdb to between 2017 and 2018). The receptor library was made with RT-PCR. Instrument on record: Illumina HiSeq 2500. TCRdb reworked the public reads: Q25 trimming with fastp, MiXCR clone assembly, productive beta chains retained. Records with the same CDR3 protein are collapsed into one entry carrying the most frequent genes and DNA. For this sample there are about 650,000 distinct CDR3 sequences; 13% to 15% appear just once. Less than 8.5% of the sample goes to the ten largest clones. This sample comprised PBMCs from blood, obtained 14 to 15 days before vaccination. These receptors came from a man aged 45-65 years who received an inactivated influenza vaccine. Donor details come from another sample of the same person, matched by shared clones.

V and J are TRBV24-1 and TRBJ2-3; D is unclear. The germline gives CDR1 KGHDR, CDR2 SFDVKD. V was shortened by 4 bases and J by 4 bases, with 14 bases between the two germline ends. CDR3 size: 15 residues. The chain's CDR3 is CATSDRIGPPDTQYF. The CDR3 nucleotides read TGTGCCACCAGTGACCGGATTGGGCCGCCAGATACGCAGTATTTT.

This clonotype was seen a few times. J is TRBJ1-6 and V is TRBV9; D unclear. CDR1 is SGDLS, CDR2 YYNGEE, per germline. With 1 base removed from V and 6 bases from J, the gap between germline ends came to 11 bases. This CDR3 is 15 amino acids long. This CDR3 reads CASSVFPGSNSPLHF. The CDR3 DNA is TGTGCCAGCAGCGTATTTCCGGGCAGTAATTCACCCCTCCACTTT. The full variable domain, with the rest looked up from reference TRBV9 and TRBJ1-6, is DSGVTQTPKHLITATGQRVTLRCSPRSGDLSVYWYQQSLDQGLQFLIQYYNGEERAKGNILERFSAQQFPDLHSELNLSSLELGDSALYFCASSVFPGSNSPLHFGNGTRLTVT.

This chain uses TRBV6-2 or TRBV6-3 with TRBJ1-1, with 9 bases that match TRBD1. The CDR3 spans 14 residues. The V and J ends lost 8 bases and 5 bases, in that order; junction bases with no gene match: 9. Germline lookup yields CDR1 MNHEY and CDR2 SVGEGT. In DNA, the CDR3 is TGTGCCAGCGCTACGGGACAGGGATGGACTGAAGCTTTCTTT. It translates to CASATGQGWTEAFF.

This clonotype was detected only a few times. This chain links TRBV7-6 with TRBJ2-2; the D gene is possibly TRBD2 (5 bases). V was shortened by 7 bases and J by 3 bases, with 24 bases between the two germline ends. The CDR3 spans 18 residues. Germline CDR1 is SGHVS and CDR2 is FNYEAQ. The CDR3 region has the DNA TGTGCCAGCACCCCAGCACCCAGTGGGAGTGTTTACACCGGGGAGCTGTTTTTT. This sequence encodes CASTPAPSGSVYTGELFF.

The J gene is TRBJ2-2, the V gene TRBV7-2, with 9 bases matching TRBD2. After removal of 5 bases from V and 5 bases from J, the junction contained 9 bases not matched to a gene. The CDR3 spans 16 residues. The germline V gene encodes CDR1 SGHTA and CDR2 FQGNSA. The CDR3 DNA follows: TGTGCCAGCAGCCCGACTAGCGGAGGGGTTACCGGGGAGCTGTTTTTT. The encoded protein is CASSPTSGGVTGELFF.

This clonotype was detected many times. The rearrangement joins TRBV18 to TRBJ1-2, with 8 bases aligning to TRBD1. CDR3 length: 12 amino acids. CDR1 is KGHSH, CDR2 LQKENI, per germline. V was clipped by 3 bases and J by 6 bases; unmatched bases: 0. The CDR3 DNA reads TGTGCCAGCTCACCGACAGGGGATGGCTACACCTTC. This encodes CASSPTGDGYTF.

This sequence joins TRBV18 and TRBJ2-3; 9 bases are shared with TRBD2. V trimming: 3 bases; J trimming: 4 bases; junction bases outside the gene matches: 5. CDR1 and CDR2 (germline): KGHSH, LQKENI. The CDR3 covers 15 residues. The CDR3 protein is CASSPGLAMADTQYF. CDR3 nucleotides: TGTGCCAGCTCACCCGGACTAGCGATGGCAGATACGCAGTATTTT.